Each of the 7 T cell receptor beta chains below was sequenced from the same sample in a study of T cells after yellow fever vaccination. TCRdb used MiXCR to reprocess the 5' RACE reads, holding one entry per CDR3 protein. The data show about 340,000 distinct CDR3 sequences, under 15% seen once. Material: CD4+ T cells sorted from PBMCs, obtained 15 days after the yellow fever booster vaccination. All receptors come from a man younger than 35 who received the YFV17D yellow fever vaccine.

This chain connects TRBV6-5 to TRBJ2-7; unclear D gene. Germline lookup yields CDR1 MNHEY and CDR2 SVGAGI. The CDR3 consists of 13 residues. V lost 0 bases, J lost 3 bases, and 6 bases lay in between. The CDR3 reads CASSYSKGYEQYF. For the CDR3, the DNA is TGTGCCAGCAGTTACTCGAAGGGCTACGAGCAGTACTTC.

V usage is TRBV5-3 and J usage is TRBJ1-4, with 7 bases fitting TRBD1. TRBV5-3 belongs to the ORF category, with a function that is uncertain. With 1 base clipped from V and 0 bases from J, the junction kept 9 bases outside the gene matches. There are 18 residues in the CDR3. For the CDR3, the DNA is TGTGCCAGAAGCTTGTGCTCGCAGGGGGAAGCAACTAATGAAAAACTGTTTTTT. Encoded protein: CARSLCSQGEATNEKLFF.

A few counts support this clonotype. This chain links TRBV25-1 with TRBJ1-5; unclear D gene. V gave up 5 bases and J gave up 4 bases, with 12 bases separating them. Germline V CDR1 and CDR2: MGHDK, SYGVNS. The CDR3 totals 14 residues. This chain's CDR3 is CASSPRSPNQPQHF. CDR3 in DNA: TGTGCCAGCAGTCCCCGATCGCCTAATCAGCCCCAGCATTTT. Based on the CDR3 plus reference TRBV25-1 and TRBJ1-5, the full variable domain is EADIYQTPRYLVIGTGKKITLECSQTMGHDKMYWYQQDPGMELHLIHYSYGVNSTEKGDLSSESTVSRIRTEHFPLTLESARPSHTSQYLCASSPRSPNQPQHFGDGTRLSIL.

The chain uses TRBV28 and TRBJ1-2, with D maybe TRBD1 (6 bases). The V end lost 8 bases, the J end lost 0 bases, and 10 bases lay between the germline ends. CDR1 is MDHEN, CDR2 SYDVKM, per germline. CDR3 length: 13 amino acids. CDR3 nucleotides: TGTGCCAGCTACAGGGCTACTAACTATGGCTACACCTTC. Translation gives CASYRATNYGYTF.

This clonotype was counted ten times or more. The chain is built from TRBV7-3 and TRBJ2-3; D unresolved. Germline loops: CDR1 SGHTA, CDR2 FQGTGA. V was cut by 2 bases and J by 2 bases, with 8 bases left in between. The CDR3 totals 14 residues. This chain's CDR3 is CASSLAGPTDTQYF. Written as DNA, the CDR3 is TGTGCCAGCAGCTTAGCCGGTCCCACAGATACGCAGTATTTT.

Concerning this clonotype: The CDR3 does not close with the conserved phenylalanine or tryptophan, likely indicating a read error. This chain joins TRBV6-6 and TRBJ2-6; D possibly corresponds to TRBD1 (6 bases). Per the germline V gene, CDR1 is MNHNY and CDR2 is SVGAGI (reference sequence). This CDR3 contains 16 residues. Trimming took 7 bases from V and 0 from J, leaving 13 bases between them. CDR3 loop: CASTDGTSSGANVLTL. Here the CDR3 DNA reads TGTGCCAGCACCGATGGGACATCCTCTGGGGCCAACGTCCTGACTCTC.

CDR3 DNA: TGTGCCACCAGCAAGACAGTAGGGGGCTATAATGAAAAACTGTTTTTT. Protein: CATSKTVGGYNEKLFF. The genes are TRBV15 and TRBJ1-4, with 7 nucleotides matching TRBD1. The CDR3 covers 16 residues. After removal of 4 bases from V and 4 bases from J, the junction contained 9 bases not matched to a gene. Germline V gene sequence: CDR1 LNHNV, CDR2 YYDKDF (reference sequence). Drawing the rest from reference TRBV15 and TRBJ1-4, the complete variable domain is DAMVIQNPRYQVTQFGKPVTLSCSQTLNHNVMYWYQQKSSQAPKLLFHYYDKDFNNEADTPDNFQSRRPNTSFCFLDIRSPGLGDTAMYLCATSKTVGGYNEKLFFGSGTQLSVL.